Listed below are T cell receptor beta chains from one sample, sequenced in a study of PD-1 blockade in classical Hodgkin lymphoma. Clones were sequenced by immunoSEQ multiplex PCR, and TCRdb holds only the in-frame ones, with some missing. The profile covers fewer than 50,000 clones, with about 88% appearing a single time and 5.5% to 6.5% taken by the ten largest. Sample: peripheral blood mononuclear cells (PBMCs), taken before the second cycle of nivolumab. All receptors derive from a human donor with classical Hodgkin lymphoma. The CDR3 runs from the conserved cysteine through the conserved F or W. D genes are given only for firm matches. The listing skips clone size in some rows; elsewhere it reads once, few, many or a size class.

>TRBJ1-6|TRBV9|-|-
CASSVEGVSSPLHF
TGTGCCAGCAGCGTAGAAGGGGTCAGCTCACCCCTCCACTTT
>TRBJ1-2|TRBV29-1|-|-
CSVQDRPPVPMSYGYTF
TGCAGCGTCCAAGACAGACCCCCAGTGCCGATGAGCTATGGCTACACCTTC
>TRBJ1-1|TRBV11-2|-|-
CASRRGQNTEAFF
TGTGCCAGCAGGAGGGGACAGAACACTGAAGCTTTCTTT
>TRBJ1-3|TRBV4-2|-|-
CASSQDLSTSGNTIYF
TGTGCCAGCAGCCAAGATCTTTCCACCTCTGGAAACACCATATATTTT
>TRBJ2-1|TRBV7-2|-|-
CASSLVLGASSYNEQFF
TGTGCCAGCAGCTTAGTTTTGGGGGCCTCCTCCTACAATGAGCAGTTCTTC
>TRBJ2-4|TRBV28|-|-
CASSFGGDGDIQYF
TGTGCCAGCAGTTTTGGGGGTGACGGGGACATTCAGTACTTC
>TRBJ2-1|TRBV7-3|-|TRBD1
CASSIGDSVNEQFF
TGTGCCAGCAGCATAGGGGACAGTGTCAATGAGCAGTTCTTC
>TRBJ2-3|TRBV9|-|-
CASSVEGTQYF
TGTGCCAGCAGCGTAGAGGGCACGCAGTATTTT
>TRBJ2-5|TRBV13|-|-
CASSLRLETQYF
TGTGCCAGCAGCTTACGATTGGAGACCCAGTACTTC
>TRBJ1-1|TRBV28|-|-
CASSERGRRTEAFF
TGTGCCAGCAGCGAAAGGGGCCGTCGCACTGAAGCTTTCTTT
>TRBJ2-1|TRBV6-6|-|TRBD1
CASSYGSGQGASEQFF
TGTGCCAGCAGTTACGGTTCGGGACAGGGGGCGAGTGAGCAGTTCTTC
>TRBJ2-7|TRBV6-1|-|-
CASSPQGGEQYF
TGTGCCAGCAGTCCACAGGGTGGCGAGCAGTACTTC
>TRBJ1-4|TRBV28|medium-sized|TRBD1
CASSVGQGSSEKLFF
TGTGCCAGCAGTGTCGGACAGGGGAGCAGTGAAAAACTGTTTTTT
>TRBJ2-1|TRBV6-1|once|-
CASSRANEQFF
TGTGCCAGCTCGCGGGCCAATGAGCAGTTCTTC
>TRBJ1-4|TRBV7-2|-|TRBD1
CASSEQGRTTNEKLFF
TGTGCCAGCAGCGAACAGGGGCGAACGACTAATGAAAAACTGTTTTTT
>TRBJ2-2|TRBV9|-|TRBD2
CASSVRTRGGELFF
TGTGCCAGCAGCGTAAGGACTAGGGGCGGGGAGCTGTTTTTT
>TRBJ1-4|TRBV6-5|-|-
CAGSSWAGVGEKLFF
TGTGCCGGCAGTTCGTGGGCAGGGGTGGGTGAAAAACTGTTTTTT
>TRBJ2-1|TRBV5-1|-|-
CASSERGNSYNEQFF
TGCGCCAGCAGCGAACGCGGGAACTCCTACAATGAGCAGTTCTTC
>TRBJ2-1|TRBV10-1|-|TRBD2
CASSGSGGGRHSYNEQFF
TGCGCCAGCAGTGGATCGGGGGGCGGGAGGCACTCCTACAATGAGCAGTTCTTC
>TRBJ1-1|TRBV19|-|-
CASSIRGNTEAFF
TGTGCCAGTAGTATTCGGGGGAACACTGAAGCTTTCTTT
>TRBJ1-2|TRBV28|-|-
CASSLDRTNGYTF
TGTGCCAGCAGTTTAGACAGGACAAATGGCTACACCTTC
>TRBJ2-3|TRBV7-8|-|-
CASSPVRGDTQYF
TGTGCCAGCAGCCCCGTGAGGGGGGATACGCAGTATTTT
>TRBJ2-7|TRBV7-2|-|TRBD2
CASSFGTTFYEQYF
TGTGCCAGTTCCTTTGGGACTACCTTCTACGAGCAGTACTTC
>TRBJ2-2|TRBV2|-|-
CASSLQAANTGELFF
TGTGCCAGCAGTCTACAGGCCGCGAACACCGGGGAGCTGTTTTTT
>TRBJ2-3|TRBV6-1|-|-
CASSEVFTDTQYF
TGTGCCAGCAGTGAAGTATTCACAGATACGCAGTATTTT
>TRBJ1-6|TRBV5-1|-|-
CASSLGGVSRGRGSPLHF
TGCGCCAGCAGCCTTGGAGGTGTTAGTAGGGGACGGGGTTCACCCCTCCACTTT
>TRBJ2-2|TRBV7-8|-|-
CASSPIGRTGELFF
TGTGCCAGCAGCCCGATCGGCCGCACCGGGGAGCTGTTTTTT
>TRBJ1-2|TRBV4-2|few|-
CASSQITTDGYTF
TGTGCCAGCAGCCAAATAACCACGGATGGCTACACCTTC
>TRBJ2-3|TRBV28|once|TRBD1
CASSETTGQGTDTQYF
TGTGCCAGCAGCGAAACCACCGGACAGGGCACAGATACGCAGTATTTT